These 2 T cell receptor beta chains were all obtained from the same sample, sequenced in a study of blood T cells in healthy people across ages (dated by TCRdb to about 2015). The library was obtained by 5' RACE. The instrument given in TCRdb is Illumina HiSeq 2500. The second PCR ran for about 6 to 11 cycles and used a J-beta primer mix along with a sample-barcoded 5' primer. Starting from the raw public reads, TCRdb applied fastp trimming at Q25, assembled clones with MiXCR and retained in-frame beta chains. Rows merge per CDR3 protein into single entries with the most common DNA and genes. The sample profile shows 800,000 or so distinct CDR3 sequences; approximately 25% of them were found once. Approximately 4% of the sample goes to the ten largest clones. These records were also assigned to another study, of T cells of mothers and their children.

The sample taken for sequencing was blood. These receptors originate from a boy younger than 18 in good health.

V usage is TRBV5-6 and J usage is TRBJ2-3; 9 nucleotides match TRBD2. V trimming: 0 bases; J trimming: 6 bases; junction bases outside the gene matches: 11. The germline gives CDR1 SGHDT, CDR2 YYEEEE. The CDR3 is 17 amino acids. The CDR3 nucleotides are TGTGCCAGCAGCTTGGTTGATAGCGGGAGACATAGCGATACGCAGTATTTT. This sequence encodes CASSLVDSGRHSDTQYF.

The table lists this clonotype with many counts. The V gene is TRBV9, the J gene TRBJ2-1; D tentatively fits TRBD1 or TRBD2 (6 bases each). The V end was cut by 2 bases, the J end by 4 bases, with 13 bases between. The CDR3 length is 15 residues. CDR1 is SGDLS and CDR2 is YYNGEE in the germline V gene. CDR3 coding DNA: TGTGCCAGCAGCGTTATAGGGGGGAGTTACAATGAGCAGTTCTTC. It codes for CASSVIGGSYNEQFF.